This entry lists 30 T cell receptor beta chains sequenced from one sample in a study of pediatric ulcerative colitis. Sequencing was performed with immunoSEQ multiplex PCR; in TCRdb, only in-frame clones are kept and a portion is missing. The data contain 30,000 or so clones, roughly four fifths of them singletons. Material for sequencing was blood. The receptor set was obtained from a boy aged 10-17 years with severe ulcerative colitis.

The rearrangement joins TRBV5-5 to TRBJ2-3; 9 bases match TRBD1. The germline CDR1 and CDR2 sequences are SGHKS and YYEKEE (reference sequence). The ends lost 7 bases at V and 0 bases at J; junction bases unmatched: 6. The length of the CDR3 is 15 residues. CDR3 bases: TGTGCCAGCGGAAACAGGGGGCCTAGCACAGATACGCAGTATTTT. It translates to CASGNRGPSTDTQYF.

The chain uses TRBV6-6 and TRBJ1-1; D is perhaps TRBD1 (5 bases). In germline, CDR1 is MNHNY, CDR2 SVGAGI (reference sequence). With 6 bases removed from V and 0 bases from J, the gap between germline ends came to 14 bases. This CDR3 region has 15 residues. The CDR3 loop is CASSRRQFMNTEAFF. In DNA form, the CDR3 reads TGTGCCAGCAGCCGTCGACAGTTCATGAACACTGAAGCTTTCTTT.

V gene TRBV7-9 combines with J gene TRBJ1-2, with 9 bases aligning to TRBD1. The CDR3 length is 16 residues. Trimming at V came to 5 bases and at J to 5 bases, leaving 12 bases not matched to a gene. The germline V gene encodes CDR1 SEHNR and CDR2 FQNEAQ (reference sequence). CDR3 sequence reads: CASSQGYGTGNYGYTF. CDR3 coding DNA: TGTGCCAGCAGCCAAGGATATGGGACAGGGAATTATGGCTACACCTTC.

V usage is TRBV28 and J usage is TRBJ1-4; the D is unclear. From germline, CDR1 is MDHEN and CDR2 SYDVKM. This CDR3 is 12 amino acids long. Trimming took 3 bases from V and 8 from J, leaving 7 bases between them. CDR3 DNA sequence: TGTGCCAGCAGTTTCAAGTGGGAAAAACTGTTTTTT. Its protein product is CASSFKWEKLFF.

The CDR3 loop reads CASSPQQSNQPQHF. The CDR3 nucleotides are TGTGCCAGCAGCCCCCAGCAGAGCAATCAGCCCCAGCATTTT. The V gene is TRBV7-6, the J gene TRBJ1-5; D is uncertain. The germline CDR1 and CDR2 sequences are SGHVS and FNYEAQ. V gave up 5 bases and J gave up 1 base, with 9 bases separating them. There are 14 residues in the CDR3.

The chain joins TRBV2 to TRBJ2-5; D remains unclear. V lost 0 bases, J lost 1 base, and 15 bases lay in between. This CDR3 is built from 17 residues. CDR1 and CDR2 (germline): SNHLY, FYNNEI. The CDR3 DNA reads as TGTGCCAGCAGTGAAGCGCTCCGGACCACCACCCAAGAGACCCAGTACTTC. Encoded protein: CASSEALRTTTQETQYF.

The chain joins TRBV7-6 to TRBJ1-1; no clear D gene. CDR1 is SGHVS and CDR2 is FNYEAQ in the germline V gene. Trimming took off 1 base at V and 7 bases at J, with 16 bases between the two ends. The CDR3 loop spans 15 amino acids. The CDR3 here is CASSLVRAGRDEAFF. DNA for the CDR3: TGTGCCAGCAGCTTAGTCCGGGCGGGTCGGGATGAAGCTTTCTTT.

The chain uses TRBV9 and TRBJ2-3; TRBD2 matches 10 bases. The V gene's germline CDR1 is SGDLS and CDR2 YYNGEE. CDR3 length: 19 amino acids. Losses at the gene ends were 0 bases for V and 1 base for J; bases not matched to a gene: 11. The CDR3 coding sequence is TGTGCCAGCAGCGTAGACGGAGGAGGGACTAGCGCTGGCACAGATACGCAGTATTTT. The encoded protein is CASSVDGGGTSAGTDTQYF.

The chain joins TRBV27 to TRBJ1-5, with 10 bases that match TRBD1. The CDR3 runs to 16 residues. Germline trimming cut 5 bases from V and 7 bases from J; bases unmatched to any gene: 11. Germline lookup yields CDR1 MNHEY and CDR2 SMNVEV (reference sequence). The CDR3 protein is CASSARQGAPIQPQHF. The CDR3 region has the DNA TGTGCCAGCAGTGCCCGACAGGGGGCCCCCATACAGCCCCAGCATTTT.

This CDR3 is CASSRQETGYGYTF. The CDR3 DNA reads as TGTGCCAGCAGCCGACAGGAGACGGGGTATGGCTACACCTTC. The rearrangement uses TRBV7-9 and TRBJ1-2, with a possible D match to TRBD1 (6 bases). Germline V gene sequence: CDR1 SEHNR, CDR2 FQNEAQ (reference sequence). V dropped 5 bases and J dropped 5 bases, with 15 bases sitting between them. The CDR3 totals 14 residues.

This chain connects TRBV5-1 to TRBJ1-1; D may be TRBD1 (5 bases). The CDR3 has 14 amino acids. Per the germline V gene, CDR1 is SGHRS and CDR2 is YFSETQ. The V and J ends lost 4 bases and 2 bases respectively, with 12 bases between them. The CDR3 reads CASSPSTGNTEAFF. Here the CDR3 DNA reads TGCGCCAGCAGCCCGTCAACAGGTAACACTGAAGCTTTCTTT.

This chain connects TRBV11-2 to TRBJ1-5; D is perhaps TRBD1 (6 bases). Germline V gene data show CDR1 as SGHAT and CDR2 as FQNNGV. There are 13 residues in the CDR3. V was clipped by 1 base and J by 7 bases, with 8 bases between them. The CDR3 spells CASSLGGGQPQHF. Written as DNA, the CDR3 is TGTGCCAGCAGCTTAGGGGGGGGCCAGCCCCAGCATTTT. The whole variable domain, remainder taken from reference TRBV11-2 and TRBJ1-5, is EAGVAQSPRYKIIEKRQSVAFWCNPISGHATLYWYQQILGQGPKLLIQFQNNGVVDDSQLPKDRFSAERLKGVDSTLKIQPAKLEDSAVYLCASSLGGGQPQHFGDGTRLSIL.

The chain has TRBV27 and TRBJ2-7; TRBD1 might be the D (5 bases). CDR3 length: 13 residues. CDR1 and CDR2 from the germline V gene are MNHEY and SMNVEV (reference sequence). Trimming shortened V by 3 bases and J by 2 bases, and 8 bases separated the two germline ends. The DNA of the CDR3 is TGTGCCAGCAGTTTCCAGGGTCCCTACGAGCAGTACTTC. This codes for CASSFQGPYEQYF.

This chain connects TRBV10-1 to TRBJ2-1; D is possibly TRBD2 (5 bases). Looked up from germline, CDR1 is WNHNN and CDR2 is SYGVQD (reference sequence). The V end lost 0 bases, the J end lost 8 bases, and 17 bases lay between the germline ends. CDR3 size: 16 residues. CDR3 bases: TGCGCCAGCAGTGAGTCTCCCCTAGCAGTTATCGATGAGCAGTTCTTC. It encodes CASSESPLAVIDEQFF.

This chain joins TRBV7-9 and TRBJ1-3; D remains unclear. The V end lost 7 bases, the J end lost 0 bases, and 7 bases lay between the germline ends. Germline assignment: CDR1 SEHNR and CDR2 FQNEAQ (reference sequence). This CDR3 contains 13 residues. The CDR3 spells CASILFSGNTIYF. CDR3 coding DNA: TGTGCCAGCATCCTCTTCTCTGGAAACACCATATATTTT.

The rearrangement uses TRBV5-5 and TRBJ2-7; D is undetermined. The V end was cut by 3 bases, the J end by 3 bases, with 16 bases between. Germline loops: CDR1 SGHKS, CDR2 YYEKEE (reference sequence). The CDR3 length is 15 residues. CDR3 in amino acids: CASSSMSHTIYEQYF. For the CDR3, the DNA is TGTGCCAGCAGCTCGATGTCTCATACCATCTACGAGCAGTACTTC.

CDR3 sequence reads: CASSLGGLDTEAFF. CDR3 nucleotides: TGCGCCAGCAGCTTGGGGGGTTTGGACACTGAAGCTTTCTTT. The chain uses TRBV5-1 and TRBJ1-1; D is uncertain. Germline CDR1 and CDR2: SGHRS and YFSETQ. Trimming took 0 bases from V and 3 from J, leaving 9 bases between them. The CDR3 spans 14 residues.

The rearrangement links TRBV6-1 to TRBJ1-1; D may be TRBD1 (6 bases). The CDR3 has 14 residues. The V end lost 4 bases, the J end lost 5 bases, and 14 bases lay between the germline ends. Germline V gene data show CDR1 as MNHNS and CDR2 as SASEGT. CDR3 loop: CASSAARGQTEAFF. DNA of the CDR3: TGTGCCAGCAGTGCCGCCAGGGGCCAGACTGAAGCTTTCTTT.

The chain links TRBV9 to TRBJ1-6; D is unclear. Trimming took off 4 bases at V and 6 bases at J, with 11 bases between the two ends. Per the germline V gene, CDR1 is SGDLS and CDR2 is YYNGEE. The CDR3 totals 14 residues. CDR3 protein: CASSIDIFNSPLHF. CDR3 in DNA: TGTGCCAGCAGCATCGACATATTTAATTCACCCCTCCACTTT.

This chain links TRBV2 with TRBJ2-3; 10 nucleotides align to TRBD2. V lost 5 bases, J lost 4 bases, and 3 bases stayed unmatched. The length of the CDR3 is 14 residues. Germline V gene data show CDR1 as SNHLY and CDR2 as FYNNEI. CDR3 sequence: CASSFSGGSDTQYF. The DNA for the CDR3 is TGTGCCAGCAGTTTTAGCGGGGGGTCAGATACGCAGTATTTT. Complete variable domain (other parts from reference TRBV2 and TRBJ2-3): EPEVTQTPSHQVTQMGQEVILRCVPISNHLYFYWYRQILGQKVEFLVSFYNNEISEKSEIFDDQFSVERPDGSNFTLKIRSTKLEDSAMYFCASSFSGGSDTQYFGPGTRLTVL.

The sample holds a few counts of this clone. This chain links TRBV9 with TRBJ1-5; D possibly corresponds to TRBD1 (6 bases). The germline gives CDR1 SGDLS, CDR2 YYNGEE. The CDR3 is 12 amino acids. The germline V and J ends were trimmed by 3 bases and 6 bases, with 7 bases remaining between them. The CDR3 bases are TGTGCCAGCAGCGAGGGGGGTCAGCCCCAGCATTTT. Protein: CASSEGGQPQHF. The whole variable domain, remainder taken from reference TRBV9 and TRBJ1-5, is DSGVTQTPKHLITATGQRVTLRCSPRSGDLSVYWYQQSLDQGLQFLIQYYNGEERAKGNILERFSAQQFPDLHSELNLSSLELGDSALYFCASSEGGQPQHFGDGTRLSIL.

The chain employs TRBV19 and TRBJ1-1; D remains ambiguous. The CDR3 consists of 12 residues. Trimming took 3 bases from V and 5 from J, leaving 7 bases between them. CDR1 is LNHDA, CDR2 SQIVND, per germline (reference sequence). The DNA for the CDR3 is TGTGCCAGTAGTATGCTCCAGACTGAAGCTTTCTTT. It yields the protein CASSMLQTEAFF.

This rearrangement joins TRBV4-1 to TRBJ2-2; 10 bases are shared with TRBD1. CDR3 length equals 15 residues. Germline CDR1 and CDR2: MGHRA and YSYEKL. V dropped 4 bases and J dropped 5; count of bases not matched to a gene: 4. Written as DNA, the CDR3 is TGCGCCAGCAGCCCTAGACAGGGGGCAACCGGGGAGCTGTTTTTT. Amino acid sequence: CASSPRQGATGELFF.

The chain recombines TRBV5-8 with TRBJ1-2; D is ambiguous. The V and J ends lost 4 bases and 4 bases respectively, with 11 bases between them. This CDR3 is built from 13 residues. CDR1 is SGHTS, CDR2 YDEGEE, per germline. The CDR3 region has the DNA TGTGCCAGCAGCCCGACCAACAGCTATGGCTACACCTTC. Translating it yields CASSPTNSYGYTF.

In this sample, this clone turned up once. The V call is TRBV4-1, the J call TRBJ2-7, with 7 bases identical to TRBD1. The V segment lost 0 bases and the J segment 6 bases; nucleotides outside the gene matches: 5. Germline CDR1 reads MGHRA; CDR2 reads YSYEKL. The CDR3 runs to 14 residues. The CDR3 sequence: CASSQDETGIEQYF. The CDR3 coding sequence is TGCGCCAGCAGCCAAGATGAGACAGGGATCGAGCAGTACTTC.

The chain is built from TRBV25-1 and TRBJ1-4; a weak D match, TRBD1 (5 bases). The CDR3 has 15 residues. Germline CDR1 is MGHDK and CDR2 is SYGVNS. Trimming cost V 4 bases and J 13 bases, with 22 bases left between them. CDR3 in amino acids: CASSGDRDQNRGLFF. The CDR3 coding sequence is TGTGCCAGCAGTGGAGACCGGGACCAAAATAGAGGACTGTTTTTT.

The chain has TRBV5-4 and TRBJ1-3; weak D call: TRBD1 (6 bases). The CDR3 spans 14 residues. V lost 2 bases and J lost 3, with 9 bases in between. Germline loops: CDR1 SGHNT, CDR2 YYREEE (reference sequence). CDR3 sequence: CASSFRGGGNTIYF. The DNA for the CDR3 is TGTGCCAGCAGCTTTAGGGGGGGTGGAAACACCATATATTTT.

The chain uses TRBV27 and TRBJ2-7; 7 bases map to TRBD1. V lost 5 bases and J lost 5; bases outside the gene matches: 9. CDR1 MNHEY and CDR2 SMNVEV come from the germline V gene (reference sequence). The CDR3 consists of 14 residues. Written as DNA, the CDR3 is TGTGCCAGCAGTCCCGGACAGGTTAGCCACGAGCAGTACTTC. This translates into CASSPGQVSHEQYF.

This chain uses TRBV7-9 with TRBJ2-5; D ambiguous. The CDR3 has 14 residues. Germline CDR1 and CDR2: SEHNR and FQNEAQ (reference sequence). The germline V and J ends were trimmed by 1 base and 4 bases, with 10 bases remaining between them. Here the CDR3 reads CASSLGTWGETQYF. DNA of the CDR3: TGTGCCAGCAGCTTAGGAACCTGGGGAGAGACCCAGTACTTC.

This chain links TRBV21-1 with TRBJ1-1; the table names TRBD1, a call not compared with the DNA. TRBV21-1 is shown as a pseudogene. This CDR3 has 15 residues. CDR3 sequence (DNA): TGTGCCAGCAGCAAACCGGACAGGGGCACCGATGAAGCTTTCTTT. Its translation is CASSKPDRGTDEAFF.